The clone carrying this T cell receptor beta chain was observed at least ten times. Its antigen is undetermined. This entry comes from a study of early T cells in non-severe SARS-CoV-2 infection. In the study overall: Sequenced material consisted of bulk RNA (from unsorted whole blood), and chains were unpaired.

Unique molecular identifier tags were affixed to discrete cDNA molecules. TCRdb passed the 5' RACE reads through MiXCR, listing each CDR3 protein once. The table includes around 53,000 distinct CDR3 sequences, 7% to 8% detected once. CDR1 SEHNR and CDR2 FQNEAQ come from the germline V gene (reference sequence). The CDR3 has 14 residues. Trimming cost V 4 bases and J 3 bases; bases outside gene matches: 2. General study findings and limits: Matching against VDJdb likely underestimated virus-specific expansions, favoring anti-spike CD8.

This receptor was identified in an adult who was a healthcare worker with PCR-confirmed SARS-CoV-2 infection or an uninfected control (not recorded which). The V gene is TRBV7-9, the J gene TRBJ1-5, with 8 bases matching TRBD1. The specimen was whole blood. Here the CDR3 reads CASSSTGDNQPQHF. The CDR3 coding sequence is TGTGCCAGCAGCTCGACAGGGGACAATCAGCCCCAGCATTTT.